A selection of T cell receptor beta chains follows, all from one sample in a study of long-term antiretroviral therapy in people with HIV. Here immunoSEQ multiplex PCR was the method, and the copy in TCRdb shows in-frame clones only, minus some. Of some 20,000 clones in the sample, 70% to 80% were seen once. The sequencing here drew on unsorted PBMCs, taken 2.2 years after starting antiretroviral therapy. The receptors were gathered from a man aged 50-60 years with HIV. CDR3s include the opening cysteine and the closing phenylalanine or tryptophan. A D gene is named only where the DNA matches it firmly. Part of the rows lack a size; the others show once, few, many or a class for expanded clones.

>once|TRBV5-5|16|TRBD2|TRBJ2-4
CASSSEPTSGGFIQYF
TGTGCCAGCAGCTCGGAACCGACTAGCGGGGGGTTCATTCAGTACTTC
>.|TRBV4-3|13|.|TRBJ2-7
CASSQDILYEQYF
TGCGCCAGCAGCCAAGACATTCTCTACGAGCAGTACTTC
>.|TRBV25-1|13|.|TRBJ1-3
CASARSSGNTIYF
TGTGCCAGCGCCCGGAGCTCTGGAAACACCATATATTTT
>few|TRBV6-5|15|TRBD2|TRBJ2-7
CASSYSGLANYEQYF
TGTGCCAGCAGTTACTCGGGACTAGCGAACTACGAGCAGTACTTC
>.|TRBV9|18|TRBD2|TRBJ2-3
CASSVGLAGDWGTDTQYF
TGTGCCAGCAGCGTAGGACTAGCGGGAGATTGGGGCACAGATACGCAGTATTTT
>few|TRBV6-6|16|TRBD1|TRBJ1-6
CASSRRTGGYNSPLHF
TGTGCCAGCAGTCGACGGACAGGGGGCTATAATTCACCCCTCCACTTT
>.|TRBV30|17|.|TRBJ2-3
CAWSVNPGRGGTDTQYF
TGTGCCTGGAGTGTAAACCCCGGGAGAGGGGGCACAGATACGCAGTATTTT
>.|TRBV29-1|15|TRBD1|TRBJ2-7
CSVGTGAISRGEQYF
TGCAGCGTTGGGACAGGGGCCATTTCGCGGGGCGAGCAGTACTTC
>few|TRBV7-3|13|.|TRBJ2-7
CASSRDQTYEQYF
TGTGCCAGCAGCCGGGACCAAACCTACGAGCAGTACTTC
>few|TRBV15|14|TRBD1|TRBJ2-7
CATSRETGFYEQYF
TGTGCCACCAGCAGAGAGACAGGGTTCTACGAGCAGTACTTC
>.|TRBV6-5|13|TRBD1|TRBJ1-5
CASRGQGNQPQHF
TGTGCCAGCAGGGGACAGGGGAATCAGCCCCAGCATTTC
>.|TRBV2|17|TRBD2|TRBJ2-5
CASSGYTSGGYQETQYF
TGTGCCAGCAGTGGCTATACTAGCGGGGGGTACCAAGAGACCCAGTACTTC
>.|TRBV4-3|19|TRBD2|TRBJ2-1
CASSRGEWLSSGAPAGQFF
TGCGCCAGCAGCCGAGGGGAGTGGCTAAGCAGCGGGGCCCCGGCGGGGCAGTTCTTC
>.|TRBV29-1|11|TRBD1|TRBJ2-7
CSAGQGYEQYF
TGCAGCGCCGGACAGGGCTACGAGCAGTACTTC
>.|TRBV29-1|17|TRBD1|TRBJ1-5
CSAQLGPGQGYAQPQHF
TGCAGCGCCCAATTAGGACCGGGACAGGGGTACGCTCAGCCCCAGCATTTT
>.|TRBV5-1|16|TRBD1|TRBJ2-2
CASSLRTGGDTGELFF
TGCGCCAGCAGCCTGCGGACAGGGGGCGACACCGGGGAGCTGTTTTTT
>.|TRBV19|14|TRBD1|TRBJ2-7
CASSRRTGEGEQYF
TGTGCCAGTAGTAGACGGACAGGGGAGGGCGAGCAGTACTTC
>.|TRBV7-9|13|.|TRBJ1-2
CASSLASGYGYTF
TGTGCCAGCAGCTTAGCCAGCGGCTATGGCTACACCTTC
>.|TRBV7-9|14|.|TRBJ2-1
CASSSPGYHNEQFF
TGTGCCAGCAGCTCCCCGGGATACCACAATGAGCAGTTCTTC
>.|TRBV12-5|17|TRBD2|TRBJ2-1
CASGLRASGRYYSEQFF
TGTGCTAGTGGTTTAAGAGCTAGCGGGAGATATTATAGTGAGCAGTTCTTC
>.|TRBV7-9|15|.|TRBJ2-2
CASSLTGVLTGELFF
TGTGCCAGCAGCTTAACAGGAGTCTTGACCGGGGAGCTGTTTTTT
>.|TRBV28|12|TRBD1|TRBJ1-2
CASRQSGQAYTF
TGTGCCAGCAGACAGTCCGGACAGGCCTACACCTTC
>.|TRBV18|18|.|TRBJ2-6
CASSGLTGLNSGANVLTF
TGTGCCAGCTCAGGATTGACAGGCCTGAACTCTGGGGCCAACGTCCTGACTTTC
>.|TRBV19|13|TRBD2|TRBJ2-1
CASMGLAGPEQFF
TGTGCCAGTATGGGACTAGCGGGGCCTGAGCAGTTCTTC
>.|TRBV2|13|.|TRBJ1-1
CASNPGGGSRAFF
TGTGCCAGCAACCCTGGGGGGGGCAGTAGGGCTTTCTTT
>.|TRBV5-1|17|TRBD1|TRBJ1-6
CASSFIPGQGADSPLHF
TGCGCCAGCAGCTTCATCCCTGGACAGGGGGCTGATTCACCCCTCCACTTT
>few|TRBV18|15|.|TRBJ1-5
CASSPPGTTGQPQHF
TGTGCCAGCTCACCACCGGGGACGACGGGGCAGCCCCAGCATTTT
>.|TRBV27|15|.|TRBJ2-7
CASSFGTKAPYEQYF
TGTGCCAGCAGTTTTGGCACCAAAGCCCCCTACGAGCAGTACTTC
>.|TRBV9|15|.|TRBJ2-3
CASSAGIPPTDTQYF
TGTGCCAGCAGCGCAGGGATTCCCCCCACAGATACGCAGTATTTT
>.|TRBV5-4|13|.|TRBJ1-4
CASRSRGDEKLFF
TGTGCCAGCAGATCCCGAGGGGATGAAAAACTGTTTTTT
>.|TRBV19|14|.|TRBJ2-1
CASSILLQGNEQFF
TGTGCCAGTAGTATCCTCTTACAGGGCAATGAGCAGTTCTTC
>.|TRBV6-5|11|.|TRBJ2-7
CASSYRYEQYF
TGTGCCAGCAGTTACCGGTACGAGCAGTACTTC
>.|TRBV27|16|TRBD2|TRBJ2-7
CASSSTTSGRVREQYF
TGTGCCAGCAGTTCAACGACTAGCGGGAGAGTTCGGGAGCAGTACTTC
>.|TRBV7-3|13|TRBD1|TRBJ1-2
CASSLWTGEGYTF
TGTGCCAGCAGCTTGTGGACAGGGGAAGGCTACACCTTC
>.|TRBV7-9|15|TRBD1|TRBJ2-3
CASSLRTGATDTQYF
TGTGCCAGCAGCTTACGGACAGGGGCAACAGATACGCAGTATTTT
>.|TRBV9|17|TRBD1|TRBJ2-5
CASSVGDLDRAGETQYF
TGTGCCAGCAGCGTAGGAGACTTGGACAGGGCGGGGGAGACCCAGTACTTC
>few|TRBV10-3|12|.|TRBJ1-5
CAIGGGSEPQHF
TGTGCCATCGGAGGAGGCAGTGAGCCCCAGCATTTT
>.|TRBV7-8|16|TRBD1|TRBJ1-1
CASSLAVDRANTEAFF
TGTGCCAGCAGCTTAGCCGTGGACAGGGCGAACACTGAAGCTTTCTTT
>.|TRBV5-1|17|.|TRBJ2-3
CASSTFVAGLFGDTQYF
TGCGCCAGCAGCACATTTGTGGCGGGACTCTTTGGAGATACGCAGTATTTT
>few|TRBV7-8|16|TRBD1|TRBJ2-5
CASSLGGQGWGETQYF
TGTGCCAGCAGCTTAGGGGGACAGGGATGGGGAGAGACCCAGTACTTC
>.|TRBV10-3|15|TRBD1|TRBJ1-2
CAISVGDRNNYGYTF
TGTGCCATCAGTGTGGGGGACAGGAACAACTATGGCTACACCTTC
>.|TRBV18|16|TRBD1|TRBJ2-3
CASSRATGGGTDTQYF
TGTGCCAGCTCACGGGCGACAGGGGGCGGCACAGATACGCAGTATTTT
>.|TRBV7-2|13|.|TRBJ2-5
CASSLSQAETQYF
TGTGCCAGCAGCTTATCCCAAGCGGAGACCCAGTACTTC
>.|TRBV4-3|15|.|TRBJ1-5
CASSQEWDPNQPQHF
TGCGCCAGCAGCCAAGAATGGGACCCGAATCAGCCCCAGCATTTT
>few|TRBV11-2|13|.|TRBJ2-7
CASSLGGNYEQYF
TGTGCCAGCAGCTTGGGGGGAAACTACGAGCAGTACTTC
>.|TRBV19|17|.|TRBJ1-5
CASNTGRLGGWNQPQHF
TGTGCCAGTAACACAGGGAGACTCGGGGGGTGGAATCAGCCCCAGCATTTT
>.|TRBV6-6|15|TRBD2|TRBJ2-7
CASSYWDSGRFEQYF
TGTGCCAGCAGTTACTGGGATAGCGGGAGATTCGAGCAGTACTTC
>.|TRBV19|14|.|TRBJ1-6
CASSPVGNDSPLHF
TGTGCCAGTAGCCCCGTTGGCAACGATTCACCCCTCCACTTT
>once|TRBV5-5|16|.|TRBJ2-3
CASSLGLSRGSDTQYF
TGTGCCAGCAGCTTGGGACTCTCACGAGGGTCAGATACGCAGTATTTT
>.|TRBV9|13|.|TRBJ2-7
CASSRDNSYEQYF
TGTGCCAGCAGCCGGGACAATTCCTACGAGCAGTACTTC
>.|TRBV5-1|16|TRBD2|TRBJ2-5
CASSLRTSGGRETQYF
TGCGCCAGCAGCTTGAGGACTAGCGGGGGACGGGAGACCCAGTACTTC
>.|TRBV2|14|.|TRBJ1-1
CASSEGGRPPEAFF
TGTGCCAGCAGTGAAGGGGGTAGACCCCCTGAAGCTTTCTTT
>.|TRBV18|15|.|TRBJ2-1
CASSPSQGMYNEQFF
TGTGCCAGCTCACCGTCTCAGGGGATGTACAATGAGCAGTTCTTC
>.|TRBV7-6|16|TRBD2|TRBJ2-1
CASIPLGSGGANEQFF
TGTGCCAGCATCCCCTTGGGAAGCGGGGGGGCGAATGAGCAGTTCTTC
>.|TRBV5-4|12|.|TRBJ1-1
CASSQQNTEAFF
TGTGCCAGCAGCCAGCAGAACACTGAAGCTTTCTTT